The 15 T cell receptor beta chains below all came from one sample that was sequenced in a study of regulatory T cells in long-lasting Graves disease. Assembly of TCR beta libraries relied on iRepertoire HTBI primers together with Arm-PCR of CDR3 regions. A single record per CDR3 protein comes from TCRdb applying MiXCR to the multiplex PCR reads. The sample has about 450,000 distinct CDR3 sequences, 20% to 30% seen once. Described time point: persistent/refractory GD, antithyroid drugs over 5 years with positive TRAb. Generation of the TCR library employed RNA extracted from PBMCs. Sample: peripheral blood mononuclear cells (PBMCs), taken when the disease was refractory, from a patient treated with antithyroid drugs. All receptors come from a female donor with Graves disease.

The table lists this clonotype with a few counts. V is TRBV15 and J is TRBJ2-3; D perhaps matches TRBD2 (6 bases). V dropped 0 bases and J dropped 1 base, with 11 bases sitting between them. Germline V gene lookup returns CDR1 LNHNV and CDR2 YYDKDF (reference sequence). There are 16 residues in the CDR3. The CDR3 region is CATSRDPGGGTDTQYF. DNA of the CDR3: TGTGCCACCAGCAGAGATCCCGGGGGAGGCACAGATACGCAGTATTTT.

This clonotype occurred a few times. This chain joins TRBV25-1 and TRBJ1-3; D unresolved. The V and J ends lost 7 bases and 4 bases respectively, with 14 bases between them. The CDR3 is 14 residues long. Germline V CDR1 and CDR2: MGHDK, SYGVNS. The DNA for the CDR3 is TGTGCCAGCATAGCTTCCGAACAGGGAAACACCATATATTTT. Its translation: CASIASEQGNTIYF.

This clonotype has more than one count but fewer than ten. CDR3 region: CASSPGPLEAFF. Here the CDR3 DNA reads TGTGCCAGTAGTCCCGGGCCCCTTGAAGCTTTCTTT. The chain joins TRBV19 to TRBJ1-1; D call uncertain. Germline loops: CDR1 LNHDA, CDR2 SQIVND (reference sequence). This CDR3 spans 12 amino acids. The V end was cut by 5 bases, the J end by 7 bases, with 11 bases between.

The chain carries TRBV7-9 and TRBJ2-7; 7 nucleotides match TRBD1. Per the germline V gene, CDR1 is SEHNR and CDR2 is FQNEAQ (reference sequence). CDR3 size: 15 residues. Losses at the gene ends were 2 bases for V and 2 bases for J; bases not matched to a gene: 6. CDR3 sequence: CASSLPGQKTYEQYF. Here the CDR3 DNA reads TGTGCCAGCAGCTTACCGGGACAGAAGACCTACGAGCAGTACTTC.

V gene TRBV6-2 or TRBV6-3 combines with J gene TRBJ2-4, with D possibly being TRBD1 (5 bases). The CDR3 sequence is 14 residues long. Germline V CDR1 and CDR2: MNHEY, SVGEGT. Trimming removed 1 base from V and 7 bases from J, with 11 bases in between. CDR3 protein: CASSYYRRANIQYF. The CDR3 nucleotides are TGTGCCAGCAGTTACTATCGCAGGGCGAACATTCAGTACTTC.

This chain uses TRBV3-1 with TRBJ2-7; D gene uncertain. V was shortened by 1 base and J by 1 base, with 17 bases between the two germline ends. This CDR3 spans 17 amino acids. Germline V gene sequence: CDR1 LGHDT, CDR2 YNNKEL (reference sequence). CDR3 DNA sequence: TGTGCCAGCAGCCAAGGGTGGGTGACGTCGAGATCCTACGAGCAGTACTTC. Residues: CASSQGWVTSRSYEQYF.

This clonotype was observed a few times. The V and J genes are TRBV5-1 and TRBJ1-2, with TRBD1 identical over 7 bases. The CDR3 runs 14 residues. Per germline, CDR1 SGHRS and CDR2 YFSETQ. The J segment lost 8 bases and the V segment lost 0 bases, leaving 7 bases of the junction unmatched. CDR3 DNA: TGCGCCAGCAGCTTGGGCCAGGGGGGTCGGGGCTACACCTTC. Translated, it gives CASSLGQGGRGYTF. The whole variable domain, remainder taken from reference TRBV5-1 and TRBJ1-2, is KAGVTQTPRYLIKTRGQQVTLSCSPISGHRSVSWYQQTPGQGLQFLFEYFSETQRNKGNFPGRFSGRQFSNSRSEMNVSTLELGDSALYLCASSLGQGGRGYTFGSGTRLTVV.

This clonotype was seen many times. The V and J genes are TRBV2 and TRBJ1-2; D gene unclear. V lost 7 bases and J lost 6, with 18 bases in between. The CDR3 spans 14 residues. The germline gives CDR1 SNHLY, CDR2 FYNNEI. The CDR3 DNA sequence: TGTGCCAGCACCGATAAAGGTCATTCTCATGGCTACACCTTC. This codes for CASTDKGHSHGYTF.

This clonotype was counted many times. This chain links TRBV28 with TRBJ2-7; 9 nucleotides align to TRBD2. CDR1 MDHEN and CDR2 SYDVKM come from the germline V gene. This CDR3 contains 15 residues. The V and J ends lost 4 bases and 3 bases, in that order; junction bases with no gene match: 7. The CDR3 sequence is CASSSLAGIIYEQYF. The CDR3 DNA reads TGTGCCAGCAGTTCTCTAGCGGGGATAATCTACGAGCAGTACTTC.

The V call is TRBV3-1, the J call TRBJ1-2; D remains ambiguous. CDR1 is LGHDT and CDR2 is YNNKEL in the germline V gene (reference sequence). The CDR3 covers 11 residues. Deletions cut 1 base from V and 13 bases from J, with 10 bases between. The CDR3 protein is CASSQGPQATF. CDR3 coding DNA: TGTGCCAGCAGCCAAGGGCCCCAGGCCACCTTC.

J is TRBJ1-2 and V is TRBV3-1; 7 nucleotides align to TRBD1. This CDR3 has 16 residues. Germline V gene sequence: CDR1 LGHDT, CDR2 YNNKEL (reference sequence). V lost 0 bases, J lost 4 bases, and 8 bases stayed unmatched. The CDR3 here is CASSQELTGAGYGYTF. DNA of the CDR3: TGTGCCAGCAGCCAAGAGTTAACAGGGGCCGGCTATGGCTACACCTTC.

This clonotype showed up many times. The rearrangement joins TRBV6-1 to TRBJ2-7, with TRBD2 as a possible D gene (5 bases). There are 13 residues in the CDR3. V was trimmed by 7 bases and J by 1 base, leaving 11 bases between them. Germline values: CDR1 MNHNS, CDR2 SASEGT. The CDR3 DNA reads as TGTGCCAGCACCGAACTAGTATCCTACGAGCAGTACTTC. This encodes CASTELVSYEQYF.

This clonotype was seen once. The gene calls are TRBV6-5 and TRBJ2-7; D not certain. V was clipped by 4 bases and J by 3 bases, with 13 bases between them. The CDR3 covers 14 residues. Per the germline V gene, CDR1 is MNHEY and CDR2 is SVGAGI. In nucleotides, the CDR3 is TGTGCCAGCAGTTGCCAAGCAGTGAGCTACGAGCAGTACTTC. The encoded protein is CASSCQAVSYEQYF.

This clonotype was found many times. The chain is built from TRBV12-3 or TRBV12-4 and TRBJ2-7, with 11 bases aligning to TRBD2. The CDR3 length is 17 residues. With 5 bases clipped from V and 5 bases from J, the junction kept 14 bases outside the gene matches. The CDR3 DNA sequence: TGTGCCAGCAGTAATTCAGGGACTATGACTAGCGGGAACGAGCAGTACTTC. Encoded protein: CASSNSGTMTSGNEQYF.

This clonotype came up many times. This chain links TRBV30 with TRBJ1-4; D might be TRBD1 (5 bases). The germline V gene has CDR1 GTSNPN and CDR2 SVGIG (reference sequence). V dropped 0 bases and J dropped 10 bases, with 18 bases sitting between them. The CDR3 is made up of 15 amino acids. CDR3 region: CAWSVKGTRSGKLFF. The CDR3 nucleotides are TGTGCCTGGAGTGTAAAGGGGACGCGGAGTGGAAAACTGTTTTTT.